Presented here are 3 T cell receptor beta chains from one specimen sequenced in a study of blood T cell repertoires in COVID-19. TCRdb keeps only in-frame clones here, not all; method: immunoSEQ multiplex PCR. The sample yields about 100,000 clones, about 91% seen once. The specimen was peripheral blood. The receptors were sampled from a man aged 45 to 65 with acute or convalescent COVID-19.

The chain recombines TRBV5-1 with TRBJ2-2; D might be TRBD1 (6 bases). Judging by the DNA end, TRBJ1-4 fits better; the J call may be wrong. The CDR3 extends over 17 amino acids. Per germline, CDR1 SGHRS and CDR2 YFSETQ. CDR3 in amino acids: CASSYSGTSGGARKLFF. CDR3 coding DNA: TGCGCCAGCAGCTACTCCGGGACTAGCGGGGGGGCGAGAAAACTGTTTTTT.

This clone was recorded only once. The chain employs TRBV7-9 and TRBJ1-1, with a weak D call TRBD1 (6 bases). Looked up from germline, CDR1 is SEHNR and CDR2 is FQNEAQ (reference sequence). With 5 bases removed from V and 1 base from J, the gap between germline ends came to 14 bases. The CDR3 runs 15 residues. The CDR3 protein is CASSPTGSRNTEAFF. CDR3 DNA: TGTGCCAGCAGCCCGACAGGTTCTCGGAACACTGAAGCTTTCTTT.

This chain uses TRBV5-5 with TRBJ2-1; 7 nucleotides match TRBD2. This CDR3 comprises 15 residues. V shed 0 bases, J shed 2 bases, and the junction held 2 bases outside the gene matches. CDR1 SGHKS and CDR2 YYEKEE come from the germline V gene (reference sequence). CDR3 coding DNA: TGTGCCAGCAGCTTGGGACTAGCCCCCTACAATGAGCAGTTCTTC. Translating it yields CASSLGLAPYNEQFF.